The clone carrying this TCR beta chain was observed many times. Its specificity is not known. The sample originates from a study of early T cells in non-severe SARS-CoV-2 infection. Study-wide background: Unsorted whole blood bulk RNA was sequenced, with unpaired chains.

Germline lookup yields CDR1 MNHEY and CDR2 SVGAGI. CDR3 length: 15 amino acids. Trimming shortened V by 6 bases and J by 2 bases, and 11 bases separated the two germline ends. Broader study findings: Anti-spike CD8 specificities were favored by VDJdb matching, whose results missed private and CD4 specificities.

Unique molecular identifiers were affixed to single, distinct cDNA molecules. TCRdb called the 5' RACE reads again in MiXCR, with one record for every CDR3 protein. The sample shows fewer than 35,000 distinct CDR3 sequences, approximately 5.4% of them seen only once. The sequence came from an adult who was a healthcare worker with PCR-confirmed SARS-CoV-2 infection or an uninfected control (not recorded which). The sequenced sample was whole blood. The chain has TRBV6-5 and TRBJ1-6; D is undetermined. CDR3 in DNA: TGTGCCAGCAGAAGTAATCAGCCCTATAATTCACCCCTCCACTTT. Translated, it gives CASRSNQPYNSPLHF.